The next 30 T cell receptor beta chains were all read from a single sample in a study of somatic mutations in cytotoxic T cells in rheumatoid arthritis (dated by TCRdb to the late 2010s). The method behind the library was the immunoSEQ multiplex PCR assay. In TCRdb, the immuneACCESS table is reduced to in-frame sequences with V and J assigned. These tables do not hold every clone; where another copy was compared, an unresolved V gene accounts for under half, and the others remain unexplained. Present in this sample are 10,000 to 13,000 clones, 55% to 85% of which were seen just once. Roughly 37% of the sample rests with the top ten. The sequenced sample was CD8+ T cells sorted from blood. The receptors derive from an adult with rheumatoid arthritis.

This chain joins TRBV5-8 and TRBJ1-1, with no clear D. V was cut by 2 bases and J by 2 bases, with 19 bases left in between. This CDR3 is built from 17 residues. Germline CDR1 and CDR2: SGHTS and YDEGEE. CDR3 nucleotides: TGTGCCAGCAGCTTTATTGCGGCGAAAATTATTAACACTGAAGCTTTCTTT. Protein: CASSFIAAKIINTEAFF.

The V gene is TRBV7-6, the J gene TRBJ1-5; D is unresolved. CDR1 is SGHVS and CDR2 is FNYEAQ in the germline V gene. V lost 5 bases and J 0 bases, leaving 17 bases between the germline ends. CDR3 length: 17 amino acids. The CDR3 protein is CASSPSIAAVSNQPQHF. CDR3 sequence (DNA): TGTGCCAGCAGCCCATCAATCGCGGCGGTTAGCAATCAGCCCCAGCATTTT.

The chain couples TRBV7-3 to TRBJ2-3; 7 nucleotides line up with TRBD2. CDR1 and CDR2 (germline): SGHTA, FQGTGA. The CDR3 contains 14 residues. J lost 3 bases, V lost 0 bases, and 0 bases had no gene match. The CDR3 sequence is CASSLTGGTDTQYF. For the CDR3, the DNA is TGTGCCAGCAGCTTAACCGGGGGGACAGATACGCAGTATTTT.

V gene TRBV9 combines with J gene TRBJ1-4; D possibly corresponds to TRBD1 (5 bases). Trimming left V 1 base short and J 7 bases short, with 14 bases between. The CDR3 runs to 15 residues. Germline-derived CDR1 and CDR2 are SGDLS and YYNGEE. For the CDR3, the DNA is TGTGCCAGCAGCGTACTCGGTCAGGGCGGTGAAAAACTGTTTTTT. Its protein is CASSVLGQGGEKLFF. The complete variable domain, with remaining parts taken from reference TRBV9 and TRBJ1-4, reads DSGVTQTPKHLITATGQRVTLRCSPRSGDLSVYWYQQSLDQGLQFLIQYYNGEERAKGNILERFSAQQFPDLHSELNLSSLELGDSALYFCASSVLGQGGEKLFFGSGTQLSVL.

This clone was recorded once. The genes are TRBV4-1 and TRBJ1-1; D uncertain. V lost 0 bases, J lost 2 bases, and 7 bases lay in between. The CDR3 sequence is 14 residues long. CDR1 MGHRA and CDR2 YSYEKL come from the germline V gene. The CDR3 is CASSQEWGNTEAFF. CDR3 in DNA: TGCGCCAGCAGCCAAGAATGGGGAAACACTGAAGCTTTCTTT.

The CDR3 DNA reads as TGTGCCAGCAGCTTAGTCGCTCTCGGGGGGCGGATGAACACTGAAGCTTTCTTT. Translated: CASSLVALGGRMNTEAFF. The chain carries TRBV13 and TRBJ1-1, with D possibly being TRBD1 (6 bases). V was shortened by 1 base and J by 0 bases, with 18 bases between the two germline ends. This CDR3 comprises 18 residues. Germline V gene lookup returns CDR1 PRHDT and CDR2 FYEKMQ (reference sequence).

The CDR3, as DNA: TGTGCCAGCAGCGTAGAGGTTTCGACTGAAGCTTTCTTT. Protein product: CASSVEVSTEAFF. This chain joins TRBV9 and TRBJ1-1; D uncertain. CDR1 and CDR2 from the germline V gene are SGDLS and YYNGEE. The CDR3 extends over 13 amino acids. V lost 0 bases and J 5 bases, leaving 8 bases between the germline ends.

The chain combines TRBV6-1 with TRBJ2-5; possible D gene TRBD2, 6 bases. Germline V gene data show CDR1 as MNHNS and CDR2 as SASEGT. The length of the CDR3 is 12 residues. V lost 2 bases to trimming and J lost 8 bases, with 9 bases between them. CDR3 bases: TGTGCCAGCAGTGAAATGGGAGGAACCCAGTACTTC. As protein: CASSEMGGTQYF.

The rearrangement links TRBV6-4 to TRBJ2-3; D could derive from TRBD1 or TRBD2 (6 bases each). Germline loops: CDR1 MRHNA, CDR2 SNTAGT. The CDR3 is 16 amino acids. V was pared by 6 bases and J by 4 bases, with 20 bases between. CDR3 sequence reads: CASSQEGGEGADTQYF. Here the CDR3 DNA reads TGTGCCAGCAGCCAGGAGGGGGGAGAAGGTGCAGATACGCAGTATTTT.

The chain combines TRBV5-5 with TRBJ1-1; no clear D gene. CDR1 SGHKS and CDR2 YYEKEE come from the germline V gene (reference sequence). Trimming took 2 bases from V and 3 from J, leaving 8 bases between them. The CDR3 length is 13 residues. CDR3 residues: CASSFLSHTEAFF. In DNA, the CDR3 is TGTGCCAGCAGCTTTTTATCGCACACTGAAGCTTTCTTT.

The chain has TRBV6-5 and TRBJ2-5; the D gene could be TRBD1 or TRBD2 (5 bases each). The length of the CDR3 is 15 residues. Germline V CDR1 and CDR2: MNHEY, SVGAGI. Trimming shortened V by 0 bases and J by 5 bases, and 13 bases separated the two germline ends. Written as DNA, the CDR3 is TGTGCCAGCAGTTACTCCGCGTCTTGGGGGGAGACCCAGTACTTC. It translates to CASSYSASWGETQYF.

The J gene is TRBJ2-2, the V gene TRBV5-5; 7 positions match TRBD1. The CDR3 covers 16 residues. From germline, CDR1 is SGHKS and CDR2 YYEKEE (reference sequence). Trimming at V came to 3 bases and at J to 0 bases, leaving 5 bases not matched to a gene. CDR3 in DNA: TGTGCCAGCAGCTCCCGGGACAGCGCGAACACCGGGGAGCTGTTTTTT. Protein: CASSSRDSANTGELFF. Combining the CDR3 with reference TRBV5-5 and TRBJ2-2 gives the whole variable domain DAGVTQSPTHLIKTRGQQVTLRCSPISGHKSVSWYQQVLGQGPQFIFQYYEKEERGRGNFPDRFSARQFPNYSSELNVNALLLGDSALYLCASSSRDSANTGELFFGEGSRLTVL.

The V and J genes are TRBV4-3 and TRBJ1-1; D gene ambiguous. Germline V gene lookup returns CDR1 LGHNA and CDR2 YSLEER. The CDR3 sequence is 15 residues long. V lost 0 bases and J lost 0, with 8 bases in between. Here the CDR3 reads CASSQDLSLNTEAFF. The CDR3 coding sequence is TGCGCCAGCAGCCAAGATCTTTCACTGAACACTGAAGCTTTCTTT.

This clone was observed once. The genes are TRBV5-1 and TRBJ2-7; D is unresolved. Trimming stripped 0 bases from V and 1 base from J, with 8 bases between. Germline CDR1 SGHRS, CDR2 YFSETQ. CDR3 length equals 14 residues. CDR3 DNA: TGCGCCAGCAGCTTGGTGCACGGATCCTACGAGCAGTACTTC. The encoded protein is CASSLVHGSYEQYF. Combining the CDR3 with reference TRBV5-1 and TRBJ2-7 gives the whole variable domain KAGVTQTPRYLIKTRGQQVTLSCSPISGHRSVSWYQQTPGQGLQFLFEYFSETQRNKGNFPGRFSGRQFSNSRSEMNVSTLELGDSALYLCASSLVHGSYEQYFGPGTRLTVT.

In DNA form, the CDR3 reads TGTGCCAGTAGTATAGATGTGAACACTGAAGCTTTCTTT. It yields the protein CASSIDVNTEAFF. V gene TRBV19 combines with J gene TRBJ1-1, with D uncertain. The CDR3 is made up of 13 amino acids. Trimming left V 0 bases short and J 0 bases short, with 2 bases between. CDR1 is LNHDA, CDR2 SQIVND, per germline (reference sequence).

This clone turned up a few times. The rearrangement links TRBV7-8 to TRBJ2-1, with 8 bases fitting TRBD2. Germline trimming cut 7 bases from V and 0 bases from J; bases unmatched to any gene: 5. CDR3 length equals 15 residues. CDR1 is SGHVS, CDR2 FQNEAQ, per germline. DNA of the CDR3: TGTGCCAGCAAAAACGGGGGGGCCTCCTACAATGAGCAGTTCTTC. Residues: CASKNGGASYNEQFF.

In nucleotides, the CDR3 is TGTGCCAGCAATAACGGGGGGGCCGTGGATGGCTACACCTTC. It yields the protein CASNNGGAVDGYTF. The chain has TRBV6-5 and TRBJ1-2, with D tentatively TRBD1 (6 bases). V was cut by 7 bases and J by 6 bases, with 18 bases left in between. CDR1 and CDR2 (germline): MNHEY, SVGAGI. The CDR3 covers 14 residues.

The V and J genes are TRBV2 and TRBJ1-1; D is undetermined. CDR1 SNHLY and CDR2 FYNNEI come from the germline V gene. This CDR3 is 11 amino acids long. Trimming left V 7 bases short and J 4 bases short, with 7 bases between. In DNA, the CDR3 is TGTGCCAGCATATCAGGCACTGAAGCTTTCTTT. It encodes CASISGTEAFF.

The chain combines TRBV27 with TRBJ1-4; D not certain. Trimming stripped 5 bases from V and 3 bases from J, with 13 bases between. Germline CDR1 MNHEY, CDR2 SMNVEV (reference sequence). This CDR3 contains 15 residues. The CDR3 loop is CASSPLGSPNEKLFF. The CDR3 DNA follows: TGTGCCAGCAGTCCACTGGGATCTCCTAATGAAAAACTGTTTTTT.

CDR3 in amino acids: CAISEMSLNTEAFF. The CDR3 DNA reads TGTGCCATCAGTGAAATGTCACTGAACACTGAAGCTTTCTTT. The rearrangement links TRBV10-3 to TRBJ1-1; D unclear. V dropped 3 bases and J dropped 0 bases, with 8 bases sitting between them. The CDR3 is 14 amino acids. In germline, CDR1 is ENHRY, CDR2 SYGVKD.

V gene TRBV9 combines with J gene TRBJ2-1, with 13 bases fitting TRBD2. With V trimmed by 1 base and J by 8 bases, 6 bases remained unmatched. CDR1 is SGDLS, CDR2 YYNGEE, per germline. This CDR3 has 16 residues. The CDR3 nucleotides read TGTGCCAGCAGCGTACCCACTAGCGGGGGGGCCTATGAGCAGTTCTTC. This translates into CASSVPTSGGAYEQFF.

This rearrangement joins TRBV11-1 to TRBJ2-7; either TRBD1 or TRBD2 may supply D (5 bases each). Trimming shortened V by 3 bases and J by 3 bases, and 12 bases separated the two germline ends. This CDR3 comprises 14 residues. Germline CDR1 and CDR2: SGHAT and FQDESV (reference sequence). The CDR3 nucleotides read TGTGCCAGCAGCTTTCAGGGACCCGGCTACGAGCAGTACTTC. Residues: CASSFQGPGYEQYF.

This rearrangement joins TRBV6-5 to TRBJ1-4; D may be TRBD1 (6 bases). Germline CDR1 is MNHEY and CDR2 is SVGAGI. This CDR3 region has 15 residues. Trimming removed 0 bases at V and 8 bases at J, with 13 bases between. CDR3 residues: CASSYSGGRPEKLFF. The CDR3 DNA is TGTGCCAGCAGTTACTCGGGGGGCAGGCCGGAAAAACTGTTTTTT.

This chain joins TRBV6-5 and TRBJ2-7, with 11 bases identical to TRBD2. CDR1 is MNHEY and CDR2 is SVGAGI in the germline V gene. The junction had 8 bases not matched to a gene; V was cut back by 5 bases and J by 5 bases. The CDR3 extends over 15 amino acids. This CDR3 is CASSLPTSGANEQYF. In DNA, the CDR3 is TGTGCCAGCAGTCTGCCGACTAGCGGGGCGAACGAGCAGTACTTC.

There are a few counts of this clone. The chain is built from TRBV4-1 and TRBJ1-1; 8 bases fit TRBD1. V was clipped by 5 bases and J by 6 bases; unmatched bases: 5. The CDR3 runs 13 residues. Germline V lookup: CDR1 MGHRA, CDR2 YSYEKL. For the CDR3, the DNA is TGCGCCAGCAGCGGACAGGGTTACGCTGAAGCTTTCTTT. Translated: CASSGQGYAEAFF.

CDR3 region: CASSLGTSGTYEQYF. Here the CDR3 DNA reads TGTGCCAGCAGTTTAGGCACTAGCGGCACCTACGAGCAGTACTTC. V gene TRBV27 combines with J gene TRBJ2-7; 8 bases fit TRBD2. After removal of 2 bases from V and 2 bases from J, the junction contained 5 bases not matched to a gene. This CDR3 is 15 amino acids long. Germline V CDR1 and CDR2: MNHEY, SMNVEV (reference sequence).

This clone has a handful of counts. DNA for the CDR3: TGTGCCTGGAGTGAAGCATCCCGGCGGGACTGGGCTTTCTTT. Its translation is CAWSEASRRDWAFF. This chain connects TRBV30 to TRBJ1-1; D might be TRBD1 (5 bases). From germline, CDR1 is GTSNPN and CDR2 SVGIG (reference sequence). Trimming took 1 base from V and 11 from J, leaving 20 bases between them. This CDR3 spans 14 amino acids. Looking up the rest from reference TRBV30 and TRBJ1-1 gives the full variable domain: SQTIHQWPATLVQPVGSPLSLECTVEGTSNPNLYWYRQAAGRGLQLLFYSVGIGQISSEVPQNLSASRPQDRQFILSSKKLLLSDSGFYLCAWSEASRRDWAFFGQGTRLTVV.

The rearrangement links TRBV5-1 to TRBJ2-7, with TRBD2 identical over 10 bases. Looked up from germline, CDR1 is SGHRS and CDR2 is YFSETQ. The CDR3 sequence is 15 residues long. The trim removed 1 base at V and 7 bases at J, leaving 8 bases unmatched. CDR3 bases: TGCGCCAGCAGCTTGAGCGGGGGGGACTCGAGGGAGCAGTACTTC. Protein product: CASSLSGGDSREQYF.

This clone was seen a few times. This chain links TRBV7-8 with TRBJ2-6; D possibly corresponds to TRBD1 (5 bases). The germline gives CDR1 SGHVS, CDR2 FQNEAQ. The length of the CDR3 is 16 residues. Trimming removed 10 bases at V and 3 bases at J, with 19 bases between. The DNA of the CDR3 is TGTGCCAACCCTCCGCAGGGTTGGGATGGGGCCAACGTCCTGACTTTC. Amino acids: CANPPQGWDGANVLTF.

V gene TRBV12-5 combines with J gene TRBJ2-4; unclear D gene. Between the trimmed V and J ends, which lost 5 bases and 0 bases, there was a span of 11 bases. Germline V lookup: CDR1 LGHNT, CDR2 FRNRAP. This CDR3 region has 15 residues. In nucleotides, the CDR3 is TGTGCTAGTGGTCTGGACGAGCTAGCCAAAAACATTCAGTACTTC. Amino acid sequence: CASGLDELAKNIQYF.